These T cell receptor beta chains were read from a single sample in a study of T cell responses to AZD1222 COVID-19 vaccine. Using immunoSEQ multiplex PCR, the repertoire was profiled, and TCRdb retains in-frame clones only, with some absent. The table lists about 150,000 clones, 90% of them singletons. The sequencing used peripheral blood, collected 28 days after the second AZD1222 dose. Receptors were obtained from an adult who received the AZD1222 COVID-19 vaccine. The CDR3 runs from the conserved cysteine through the conserved F or W. The D gene is left open where the match is weak. The size field is filled for only some rows; it gives once, few, many or a size class.

once	TRBJ1-1	TRBV29-1	NA	CSVEKQGWTEAFF	TGCAGCGTTGAGAAACAGGGTTGGACTGAAGCTTTCTTT
NA	TRBJ1-6	TRBV5-4	NA	CASSRSGAGNSPLHF	TGTGCCAGCAGCCGCTCAGGGGCCGGTAATTCACCCCTCCACTTT
NA	TRBJ1-4	TRBV11-2	TRBD1	CASKYSGQGDEKLFF	TGTGCCAGCAAATACTCGGGACAGGGAGATGAAAAACTGTTTTTT
NA	TRBJ2-3	TRBV28	TRBD2	CASSFSSGRDTQYF	TGTGCCAGCAGTTTTTCTAGCGGGAGAGATACGCAGTATTTT
NA	TRBJ1-1	TRBV7-9	NA	CASSLPGQEAEAFF	TGTGCCAGCAGCTTACCCGGGCAGGAGGCTGAAGCTTTCTTT
NA	TRBJ2-5	TRBV5-1	NA	CASMPEGRETQYF	TGCGCCAGCATGCCCGAGGGCCGAGAGACCCAGTACTTC
NA	TRBJ1-4	TRBV24-1	NA	CASGVAELEKLFF	TGTGCCTCGGGGGTGGCCGAATTGGAAAAACTGTTTTTT
NA	TRBJ1-4	TRBV5-4	NA	CASSSPGSQRGKLFF	TGTGCCAGCAGCTCTCCAGGATCCCAACGGGGAAAACTGTTTTTT
NA	TRBJ1-4	TRBV19	NA	CATAMVGGTNEKLFF	TGTGCCACCGCGATGGTCGGCGGGACTAATGAAAAACTGTTTTTT
NA	TRBJ2-7	TRBV30	NA	CAWSRNIGEDEQYF	TGTGCCTGGAGTCGGAATATCGGGGAGGACGAGCAGTACTTC
NA	TRBJ1-4	TRBV28	NA	CASRQTQEKLFF	TGTGCCAGTCGACAGACCCAGGAAAAACTGTTTTTT
NA	TRBJ2-1	TRBV3-1/TRBV3-2	NA	CASSQGRDEQFF	TGTGCCAGCAGCCAAGGCCGGGATGAGCAGTTCTTC
once	TRBJ1-2	TRBV27	NA	CASSLYGAGTYGYTF	TGTGCCAGCAGTTTATATGGAGCCGGAACCTATGGCTACACCTTC
NA	TRBJ2-1	TRBV4-1	TRBD1	CASSQDKGTGGYNEQFF	TGCGCCAGCAGCCAAGATAAAGGGACAGGGGGCTACAATGAGCAGTTCTTC
NA	TRBJ2-7	TRBV4-2	NA	CASSQDWGASSYEQYF	TGTGCCAGCAGCCAAGATTGGGGGGCTTCGTCCTACGAGCAGTACTTC
NA	TRBJ2-2	TRBV30	NA	CAWTATRTGELFF	TGTGCCTGGACCGCGACTAGAACCGGGGAGCTGTTTTTT
NA	TRBJ2-1	TRBV7-3	TRBD2	CASSLGASGSNEQFF	TGTGCCAGCAGCTTGGGGGCTAGCGGGAGCAATGAGCAGTTCTTC
NA	TRBJ2-5	TRBV11-2	NA	CASSLAPGFSETQYF	TGTGCCAGCAGCTTAGCCCCAGGATTTTCAGAGACCCAGTACTTC
NA	TRBJ1-6	TRBV10-3	TRBD1	CAISEGGGGSPLHF	TGTGCCATCAGTGAGGGAGGGGGCGGCTCACCCCTCCACTTT
NA	TRBJ2-1	TRBV4-2	TRBD2	CASSQDGLAGFYNEQFF	TGTGCCAGCAGCCAAGATGGTCTAGCGGGATTCTACAATGAGCAGTTCTTC
NA	TRBJ2-7	TRBV30	NA	CARTGQTTYEQYF	TGTGCACGGACTGGACAGACTACCTACGAGCAGTACTTC
few	TRBJ2-7	TRBV2	NA	CASSGTGRGEQYF	TGTGCCAGCAGCGGAACCGGCAGAGGAGAGCAGTACTTC
NA	TRBJ1-2	TRBV7-3	NA	CASSGEGYGYTF	TGTGCCAGCAGCGGGGAAGGCTATGGCTACACCTTC
NA	TRBJ2-2	TRBV28	NA	CASSLLQRTGELFF	TGTGCCAGCAGTTTACTTCAGCGCACCGGGGAGCTGTTTTTT
NA	TRBJ2-5	TRBV23-1	NA	CASSQSIYSQETQYF	TGCGCCAGCAGTCAATCGATATACTCACAAGAGACCCAGTACTTC
NA	TRBJ2-2	TRBV10-3	TRBD1	CAISGRGQRGTGELFF	TGTGCCATCAGTGGTAGGGGGCAGCGTGGCACCGGGGAGCTGTTTTTT
NA	TRBJ2-4	TRBV6-5	NA	CASSYSGQTNIQYF	TGTGCCAGCAGTTACTCAGGGCAGACAAACATTCAGTACTTC
NA	TRBJ2-1	TRBV19	NA	CASTISASYNEQFF	TGTGCCAGTACCATATCTGCCTCCTACAATGAGCAGTTCTTC
NA	TRBJ1-6	TRBV27	NA	CASSFLNSPLHF	TGTGCCAGCAGTTTCCTAAATTCACCCCTCCACTTT
once	TRBJ1-5	TRBV5-5	TRBD1	CASSLTGAGSSNQPQHF	TGTGCCAGCAGCCTGACAGGGGCCGGGTCTAGCAATCAGCCCCAGCATTTT
once	TRBJ1-4	TRBV29-1	NA	CSVEFPGGEKLFF	TGCAGCGTTGAGTTCCCGGGGGGAGAAAAACTGTTTTTT
NA	TRBJ1-5	TRBV7-2	TRBD1	CASSLGRQGDQPQHF	TGTGCCAGCAGCTTAGGAAGACAGGGAGATCAGCCCCAGCATTTT
NA	TRBJ1-5	TRBV28	NA	CASSDNQPQHF	TGTGCCAGCAGCGACAATCAGCCCCAGCATTTT
NA	TRBJ1-1	TRBV24-1	NA	CATSEGGMNTEAFF	TGTGCCACCAGTGAGGGGGGCATGAACACTGAAGCTTTCTTT
NA	TRBJ1-6	TRBV7-9	NA	CASSLVWAGSPLHF	TGTGCCAGCAGCTTAGTCTGGGCGGGGTCACCCCTCCACTTT
NA	TRBJ1-5	TRBV9	TRBD1	CASSVSTGLNQPQHF	TGTGCCAGCAGCGTCTCGACAGGGCTGAATCAGCCCCAGCATTTT
once	TRBJ1-2	TRBV27	TRBD1	CASSPLWTGFDYTF	TGTGCCAGCAGTCCTCTTTGGACAGGGTTCGACTACACCTTC
NA	TRBJ1-2	TRBV5-1	TRBD1	CASSPDRDYGYTF	TGCGCCAGCAGCCCCGACAGGGACTATGGCTACACCTTC
once	TRBJ2-1	TRBV11-2	TRBD2	CASRPSEAGDEQFF	TGTGCCAGCAGGCCCTCCGAGGCGGGGGATGAGCAGTTCTTC
NA	TRBJ1-2	TRBV27	NA	CASSLNQGQNYGYTF	TGTGCCAGCAGTTTGAACCAGGGGCAGAACTATGGCTACACCTTC
NA	TRBJ1-5	TRBV28	NA	CASRGLLNQPQHF	TGTGCCAGCAGGGGTCTACTAAATCAGCCCCAGCATTTT
once	TRBJ2-2	TRBV3-1/TRBV3-2	NA	CASSQDQGGYWTGELFF	TGTGCCAGCAGCCAAGATCAAGGGGGATATTGGACCGGGGAGCTGTTTTTT
NA	TRBJ1-3	TRBV28	NA	CASSSPPPGNTIYF	TGTGCCAGCAGTTCGCCTCCTCCGGGAAACACCATATATTTT
NA	TRBJ1-1	TRBV5-1	TRBD1	CASSLSGGNTEAFF	TGCGCCAGCAGCTTGTCAGGGGGGAACACTGAAGCTTTCTTT
NA	TRBJ2-5	TRBV30	TRBD1	CAWGQGMGTQYF	TGTGCCTGGGGACAGGGGATGGGGACCCAGTACTTC
NA	TRBJ1-4	TRBV2	NA	CATFTGKGGEKLFF	TGTGCCACCTTCACAGGGAAGGGGGGTGAAAAACTGTTTTTT
NA	TRBJ1-1	TRBV28	NA	CASSQSPSNRRNTEAFF	TGTGCCAGCAGTCAATCCCCGTCCAACCGGCGGAACACTGAAGCTTTCTTT
NA	TRBJ2-2	TRBV7-9	NA	CASSLMVSPNTGELFF	TGTGCCAGCAGCTTAATGGTCAGCCCGAACACCGGGGAGCTGTTTTTT
NA	TRBJ2-1	TRBV4-3	NA	CASSPRVRDEQFF	TGCGCCAGCAGCCCGCGGGTACGAGATGAGCAGTTCTTC
NA	TRBJ1-1	TRBV18	NA	CASGLAKTEAFF	TGTGCCAGCGGGCTCGCGAAAACTGAAGCTTTCTTT
NA	TRBJ1-1	TRBV30	NA	CAWSVGAANTEAFF	TGTGCCTGGAGTGTCGGGGCGGCGAACACTGAAGCTTTCTTT
NA	TRBJ2-1	TRBV5-1	TRBD1	CASTLEGQGRGNEQFF	TGCGCCAGCACCCTTGAGGGACAGGGAAGGGGGAATGAGCAGTTCTTC
few	TRBJ1-4	TRBV7-2	TRBD1	CASSLGDRANEKLFF	TGTGCCAGCAGCTTAGGGGACAGGGCGAATGAAAAACTGTTTTTT
NA	TRBJ2-1	TRBV6-2/TRBV6-3	TRBD1	CASSSDRVGSYNEQFF	TGTGCCAGCAGTTCCGACAGGGTTGGGTCCTACAATGAGCAGTTCTTC
NA	TRBJ2-2	TRBV19	TRBD1	CASSFRQGVTGELFF	TGTGCCAGTAGTTTTCGACAGGGGGTCACCGGGGAGCTGTTTTTT
NA	TRBJ1-1	TRBV28	NA	CASSLLGGQLNTEAFF	TGTGCCAGCAGTTTACTTGGAGGACAGCTAAACACTGAAGCTTTCTTT
NA	TRBJ1-5	TRBV6-5	NA	CASRPQMDYQPQHF	TGTGCCAGCAGGCCGCAGATGGACTATCAGCCCCAGCATTTT